The rows below give T cell receptor beta chains drawn from one sample of a study of CD8 T cells in ankylosing spondylitis. TCRdb reprocessed the 5' RACE reads via MiXCR and lists one record per CDR3 protein. The sample has about 390,000 distinct CDR3 sequences; about 20% are singletons. The sample taken for sequencing was blood, either unsorted or a sorted T cell fraction (not recorded which). All receptors come from a male donor with ankylosing spondylitis. CDR3s include the opening cysteine and the closing phenylalanine or tryptophan. A D gene is named only where the DNA matches it firmly. Not all rows give a size; the values are once, few, many and, for expanded clones, a class.

V,J,D,size,DNA,CDR3
TRBV10-3,TRBJ1-1,TRBD1,few,TGTGCCATCACGGGGACAGGGTGGGGGACCACTGAAGCTTTCTTT,CAITGTGWGTTEAFF
TRBV12-3/TRBV12-4,TRBJ1-4,-,-,TGTGCCAGCACTTCGGCGTTCGGAGAAAAACTGTTTTTT,CASTSAFGEKLFF
TRBV6-2/TRBV6-3,TRBJ2-2,-,-,TGTGCCAGCAGCCAGACCCCAGTAGAGCCCACCGGCACCGGGGAGCTGTTTTTT,CASSQTPVEPTGTGELFF
TRBV14,TRBJ1-3,TRBD1,-,TGTGCCAGCAGCCCCGACAGGGGGAACGCCATATATTTT,CASSPDRGNAIYF
TRBV28,TRBJ1-2,-,-,TGTGCCAGCAGGGAACCTAGCCGGTCTGGCTACACCTTC,CASREPSRSGYTF
TRBV2,TRBJ2-2,-,few,TGTGCCAGCAGAGAACTAAGCGCGAACACCGGGGAGCTGTTTTTT,CASRELSANTGELFF
TRBV20-1,TRBJ2-7,-,few,TGCAGTGCTAGTGGTAGGGAGCTCTACGAGCAGTACTTC,CSASGRELYEQYF
TRBV6-1,TRBJ2-2,-,once,TGTGCCAGCAGGCGACTCAACCGGGAGCTGTTTTTT,CASRRLNRELFF
TRBV7-3,TRBJ2-3,-,-,TGTGCCAGCAGCTTGGAAAAACGGGGAACTAACACAGATACGCAGTATTTT,CASSLEKRGTNTDTQYF
TRBV19,TRBJ1-5,-,few,TGTGCCAGTAGTATAGATCTATGGGGCAGGCGTCAACAGCCCCAGCATTTT,CASSIDLWGRRQQPQHF
TRBV6-1,TRBJ2-1,-,once,TGTGCCATCTCTCAGAGGAGGGGAACCTACAATGAGCAGTTCTTC,CAISQRRGTYNEQFF
TRBV29-1,TRBJ1-2,-,-,TGCAGCGCCAGGGAGAACTATGGCTACACCTTC,CSARENYGYTF
TRBV9,TRBJ1-3,-,-,TGTGCCAGCAGCGTAGTTCCGGACACGGCAAACACCATATATTTT,CASSVVPDTANTIYF
TRBV20-1,TRBJ2-1,-,few,TGCAGTGCTAGAGCGCGGTTCTCCTACAATGAGCAGTTCTTC,CSARARFSYNEQFF
TRBV4-1,TRBJ1-4,TRBD1,-,TGCGCCAGCAGCTCACGGACAGGGGACCGGGAAAAACTGTTTTTT,CASSSRTGDREKLFF
TRBV27,TRBJ2-1,-,-,TGTGCCAGCGTCCGGACCGGCTCCTACAATGAGCAGTTCTTC,CASVRTGSYNEQFF
TRBV12-3/TRBV12-4,TRBJ1-1,-,few,TGTGCCAGCAGTTTTGGAGGGGCTGCCACTGAAGCTTTCTTT,CASSFGGAATEAFF
TRBV29-1,TRBJ2-5,-,-,TGCAGCGGGGGATCGGAGACCCAGTACTTC,CSGGSETQYF
TRBV5-1,TRBJ1-1,-,many,TGCGCCAGCAGCTTGGTTGGCTTCGGGGGGGAGGGGACTGAAGCTTTCTTT,CASSLVGFGGEGTEAFF
TRBV5-1,TRBJ2-5,TRBD2,-,TGCGCCAGCAGCCCTAGGGCTAGCGGGATTTCGGAGACCCAGTACTTC,CASSPRASGISETQYF
TRBV28,TRBJ2-7,-,-,TGTGCCAGCAGTACCTGGGACGTCCCATCCTACGAGCAGTACTTC,CASSTWDVPSYEQYF
TRBV9,TRBJ2-1,-,-,TGTGCCAGCAGCCCGAGCGGGCTTACCTACAATGAGCAGTTCTTC,CASSPSGLTYNEQFF
TRBV14,TRBJ1-6,-,few,TGTGCCAGCAGCCAAGATAGCCGGATATTTAATAATTCACCCCTCCACTTT,CASSQDSRIFNNSPLHF
TRBV20-1,TRBJ2-1,TRBD2,-,TGCAGTGCCCTGATAGCGGGGACTTACAATGAGCAGTTCTTC,CSALIAGTYNEQFF
TRBV29-1,TRBJ2-3,-,few,TGCAGCGCCCGGGCGGACCTCACAGATACGCAGTATTTT,CSARADLTDTQYF
TRBV24-1,TRBJ1-1,-,few,TGTGCCACCAGCTTGACAGAGGACACTGAAGCTTTCTTT,CATSLTEDTEAFF
TRBV6-1,TRBJ2-3,-,few,TGTGCCAGCAGCCCTAGCTCCCTCGTATATACGCAGTATTTT,CASSPSSLVYTQYF
TRBV27,TRBJ2-2,-,few,TGTGCCAGCAGTTTTAGTACGGCGAACACCGGGGAGCTGTTTTTT,CASSFSTANTGELFF
TRBV5-1,TRBJ1-4,-,-,TGCGCCAGCAGCTCGGGGGGAAATGAAAAACTGTTTTTT,CASSSGGNEKLFF
TRBV5-6,TRBJ1-5,-,-,TGTGCCAGCAGTCATCGAGGAGGGGGCAATCAGCCCCAGCATTTT,CASSHRGGGNQPQHF
TRBV30,TRBJ2-1,-,few,TGTGCCTGGAGTGTCCCCCGAGGTGCGGGGTCCTACAATGAGCAGTTCTTC,CAWSVPRGAGSYNEQFF
TRBV3-1,TRBJ2-7,-,few,TGTGCCAGCAGCCAGGGTTACTCCTACGAGCAGTACTTC,CASSQGYSYEQYF
TRBV12-3/TRBV12-4,TRBJ1-2,-,-,TGTGCCAGCAGTTTAGACATGACAGTTTATGGCTACACCTTC,CASSLDMTVYGYTF
TRBV3-1,TRBJ2-7,-,few,TGTGCCAGCAGCCAAGGGGTGGGAGTCACCTACGAGCAGTACTTC,CASSQGVGVTYEQYF
TRBV2,TRBJ2-1,TRBD1,-,TGTGCCAGTTTAGGGGGCAGTGAGCAGTTCTTC,CASLGGSEQFF
TRBV27,TRBJ1-6,-,once,TGTGCCAGCAGTTTTCGGGACACGACTCCCCTCCACTTT,CASSFRDTTPLHF
TRBV9,TRBJ2-2,-,few,TGTGCCAGCAGCCCCCGCAATGGGGGATGGACCGGGGAGCTGTTTTTT,CASSPRNGGWTGELFF
TRBV28,TRBJ2-3,-,few,TGTGCCAGCAGTTCCCCGGCAGGGGCTGGCACAGATACGCAGTATTTT,CASSSPAGAGTDTQYF
TRBV24-1,TRBJ2-1,-,-,TGTGCCACCAGTGATGCTTCGGGCGGTAGTTACAATGAGCAGTTCTTC,CATSDASGGSYNEQFF
TRBV28,TRBJ1-4,-,-,TGTGCCAGCAGTTCCCCCCACGGTGCAACTAATGAAAAACTGTTTTTT,CASSSPHGATNEKLFF
TRBV5-1,TRBJ2-3,-,-,TGCGCCAGCAGCTTGTCGCAGGGCGATACGCAGTATTTT,CASSLSQGDTQYF
TRBV7-9,TRBJ2-5,-,many,TGTGCCAGCAGCGTTAAAGAGACCCAGTACTTC,CASSVKETQYF
TRBV27,TRBJ2-5,TRBD1,few,TGTGCCAGCAGTACGAGGGACAGGCTAGAAGAGACCCAGTACTTC,CASSTRDRLEETQYF
TRBV20-1,TRBJ1-1,-,few,TGCAGTGCCTCAGTACAGAGGATGATGAACACTGAAGCTTTCTTT,CSASVQRMMNTEAFF
TRBV6-4,TRBJ2-2,TRBD2,few,TGTGCCAGCAGTGGGCTAGCGGGAACGAACACCGGGGAGCTGTTTTTT,CASSGLAGTNTGELFF
TRBV20-1,TRBJ2-7,-,-,TGCAGTGCTAGAGAGGTCGGCCGCTACGAGCAGTACTTC,CSAREVGRYEQYF
TRBV7-9,TRBJ2-3,-,once,TGTGCCAGCAGCTTAGCCATGGCTAGCGAGACACCCTATACGCAGTATTTT,CASSLAMASETPYTQYF
TRBV7-2,TRBJ2-1,-,few,TGTGCCAGCAGCCTAAATTATGGGGATGAGCAGTTCTTC,CASSLNYGDEQFF
TRBV20-1,TRBJ2-2,TRBD2,few,TGCAGTGCAAAGACTAGCGGGAACACCGGGGAGCTGTTTTTT,CSAKTSGNTGELFF
TRBV5-1,TRBJ2-3,TRBD2,-,TGCGCCAGCAGCGCCAAGCGGGGTGGTACAGATACGCAGTATTTT,CASSAKRGGTDTQYF
TRBV7-3,TRBJ2-2,-,-,TGTGCCAGCAGCCCGGCTGTGTCCTACACCGGGGAGCTGTTTTTT,CASSPAVSYTGELFF
TRBV4-1,TRBJ2-1,-,-,TGCGCCAGCAGCCATTTATTAGGAGGATACAATGAGCAGTTCTTC,CASSHLLGGYNEQFF
TRBV14,TRBJ1-2,-,-,TGTGCCAGCAGCCAAGATGTCGGGGTAATCTATGGCTACACCTTC,CASSQDVGVIYGYTF
TRBV7-8,TRBJ2-1,-,-,TGTGCCAGCAGCCGAGTAGAAGGGCCCCTATCGCATGAGCAGTTCTTC,CASSRVEGPLSHEQFF
TRBV7-2,TRBJ2-3,-,many,TGTGCCAGCAGCTTTCCTAACACAGATACGCAGTATTTT,CASSFPNTDTQYF
TRBV11-1,TRBJ2-7,-,few,TGTGCCAGCAGCTTAGGCCTTAACTACGAGCAGTACTTC,CASSLGLNYEQYF
TRBV7-9,TRBJ1-5,-,-,TGTGCCAGCAGTCCAACGGGCGAGCGGGCCCAGCATTTT,CASSPTGERAQHF
TRBV6-2/TRBV6-3,TRBJ2-2,TRBD2,few,TGTGCCACCCAGTCTGCGGGAGGTCGATCCGGGGAGCTGTTTTTT,CATQSAGGRSGELFF
TRBV5-1,TRBJ1-1,-,few,TGCGCCAGCAGCTTGAACCCATCCCAACAGGCTGAAGCTTTCTTT,CASSLNPSQQAEAFF